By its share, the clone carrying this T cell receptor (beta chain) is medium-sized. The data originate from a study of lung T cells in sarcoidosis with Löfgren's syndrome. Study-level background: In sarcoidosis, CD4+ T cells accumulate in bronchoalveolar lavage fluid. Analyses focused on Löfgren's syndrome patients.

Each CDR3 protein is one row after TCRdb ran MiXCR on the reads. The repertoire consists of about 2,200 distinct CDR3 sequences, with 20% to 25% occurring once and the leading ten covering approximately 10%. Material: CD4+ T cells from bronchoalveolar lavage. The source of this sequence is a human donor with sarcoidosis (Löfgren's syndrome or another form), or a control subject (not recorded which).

CDR3 sequence reads: CASRLTSAGLYEQYF. The CDR3, as DNA: TGTGCCAGCAGATTAACTAGCGCCGGGTTGTACGAGCAGTACTTC. V gene TRBV6-2 or TRBV6-3 combines with J gene TRBJ2-7; 7 nucleotides align to TRBD2. CDR1 MNHEY and CDR2 SVGEGT come from the germline V gene. The CDR3 loop spans 15 amino acids. J lost 4 bases, V lost 6 bases, and 12 bases had no gene match.